This entry features one TCR beta chain sequence. Antigen: not known. This record belongs to a study of radiotherapy plus CTLA-4 blockade in lung cancer. Points from the study as a whole: Reports identified early blood T cell clone dynamics, with interferon-beta, as the best response predictor. Radiotherapy was combined with ipilimumab, and tumor-derived TCR clones then expanded in blood.

The V end lost 4 bases, the J end lost 1 base, and 7 bases lay between the germline ends. Germline CDR1 KGHSH, CDR2 LQKENI. CDR3 size: 13 residues. Data came from immunoSEQ multiplex PCR; TCRdb stores just in-frame clones and leaves some out. This repertoire shows 60,000 to 65,000 clones, around 77% found once; its top ten account for about 4.2%. The sequencing here drew on peripheral blood, taken from a patient treated with radiotherapy plus ipilimumab. The rearrangement uses TRBV18 and TRBJ1-1; a possible D gene is TRBD1 (5 bases). The TCR comes from a human donor with non-small cell lung cancer who had a complete response to radiotherapy plus ipilimumab. The DNA for the CDR3 is TGTGCCAGCTCACGAGGGGAGAACACTGAAGCTTTCTTT. Protein: CASSRGENTEAFF. The entire variable domain, with the rest obtained from reference TRBV18 and TRBJ1-1, is as follows: NAGVMQNPRHLVRRRGQEARLRCSPMKGHSHVYWYRQLPEEGLKFMVYLQKENIIDESGMPKERFSAEFPKEGPSILRIQQVVRGDSAAYFCASSRGENTEAFFGQGTRLTVV.